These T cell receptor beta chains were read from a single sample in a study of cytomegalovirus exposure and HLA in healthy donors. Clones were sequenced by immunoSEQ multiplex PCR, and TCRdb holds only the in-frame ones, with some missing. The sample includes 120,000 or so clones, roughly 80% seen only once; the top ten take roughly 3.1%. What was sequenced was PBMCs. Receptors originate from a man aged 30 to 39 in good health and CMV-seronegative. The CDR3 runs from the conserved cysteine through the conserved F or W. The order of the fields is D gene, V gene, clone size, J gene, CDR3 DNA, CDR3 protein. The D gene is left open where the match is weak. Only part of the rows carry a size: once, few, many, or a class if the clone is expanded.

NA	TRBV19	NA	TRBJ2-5	TGTGCCAGTAGTGACCAACAGGCCCGTGGGGCCCAGTACTTC	CASSDQQARGAQYF
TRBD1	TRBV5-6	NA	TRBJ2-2	TGTGCCAGCAGCATCGACAGGGGGCGAACCGGGGAGCTGTTTTTT	CASSIDRGRTGELFF
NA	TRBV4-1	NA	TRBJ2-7	TGCGCCAGCAGCCAAGTCACTAGCCTAATCTACGAGCAGTACTTC	CASSQVTSLIYEQYF
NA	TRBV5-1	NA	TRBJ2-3	TGCGCCAGCAGCTTGGGACAGAAAGATACGCAGTATTTT	CASSLGQKDTQYF
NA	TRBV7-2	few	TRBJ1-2	TGTGCCAGCAGCTTAGGGGGACACACTACTAACTATGGCTACACCTTC	CASSLGGHTTNYGYTF
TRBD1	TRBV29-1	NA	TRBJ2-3	TGCAGCGTTGAAGACCCGGACAGGGGTACTAATACGCAGTATTTT	CSVEDPDRGTNTQYF
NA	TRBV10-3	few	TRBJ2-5	TGTGCCATCAGCCGGCAGGGGGAGACCCAGTACTTC	CAISRQGETQYF
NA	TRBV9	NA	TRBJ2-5	TGTGCCAGCAGCGTAGCGGGGGGCTTGAAAGAGACCCAGTACTTC	CASSVAGGLKETQYF
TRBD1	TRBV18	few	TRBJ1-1	TGTGCCAGCTCATCCACACAGGGGGACACTGAAGCTTTCTTT	CASSSTQGDTEAFF
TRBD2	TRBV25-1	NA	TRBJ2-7	TGTGCCAGCACCCCACGAAAGCGGGAAGGCGAGCAGTACTTC	CASTPRKREGEQYF
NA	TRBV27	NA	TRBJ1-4	TGTGCCAGCAGTTTAGGATCGGGGGGGAAAGAACTGTCTTTT	CASSLGSGGKELSF
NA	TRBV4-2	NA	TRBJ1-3	TGTGCCAGCAGCCAAGGCGACCAGGCTGGAAACACCATATATTTT	CASSQGDQAGNTIYF
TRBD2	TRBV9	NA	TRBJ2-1	TGTGCCAGCAGCCTCCTCAGCGGGGGGGGTTTAAATGAGCAGTTCTTC	CASSLLSGGGLNEQFF
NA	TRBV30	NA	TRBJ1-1	TGTGCCTGGAGTGTACAATGGAACACTGAAGCTTTCTTT	CAWSVQWNTEAFF
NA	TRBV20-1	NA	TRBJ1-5	TGCAGTGCGACCGACCATAGGGACAATAGGTTT	CSATDHRDNRF
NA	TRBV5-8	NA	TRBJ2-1	TGTGCCAGCAGCAACTATCCAACGGGGTCCTACAATGAGCAGTTCTTC	CASSNYPTGSYNEQFF
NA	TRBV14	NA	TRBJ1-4	TGTGCCAGCAGCCCAGGGGCCTTTGGAGGAAAACTGTTTTTT	CASSPGAFGGKLFF
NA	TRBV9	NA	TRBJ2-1	TGTGCCAGCAGCCCCGGGGGGCTTCTGTTCTTC	CASSPGGLLFF
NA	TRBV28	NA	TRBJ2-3	TGTGCCAGCACCCAACTAGAGTTCGGAGCTACGCAGTATTTT	CASTQLEFGATQYF
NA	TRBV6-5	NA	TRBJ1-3	TGTGCCAGCAGTTACTCGAGTGCTCGTACTGGAAACACCATATATTTT	CASSYSSARTGNTIYF
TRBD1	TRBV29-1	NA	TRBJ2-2	TGCAGCGTTGATTTTAGGAGACAGGGGGCCGGGGAGGTGTTTTTT	CSVDFRRQGAGEVFF
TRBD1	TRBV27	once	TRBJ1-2	TGTGCCAGCAAGGGGACAGGTGCCGTTGTAGCTAACTATGGCTACACCTTC	CASKGTGAVVANYGYTF
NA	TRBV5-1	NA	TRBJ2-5	TGCGCCAGCAGCTTGGCCATGGAGACCCAGTACTTC	CASSLAMETQYF
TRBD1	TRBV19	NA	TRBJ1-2	TGTGCCAGCTGGGACAGAATTAACTATGGCTACACCTTC	CASWDRINYGYTF
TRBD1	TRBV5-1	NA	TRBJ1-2	TGCGCCAGCAGCTTGGAGGGGCCTGACAGGGGGCCGTTTGGCTACACCTTC	CASSLEGPDRGPFGYTF
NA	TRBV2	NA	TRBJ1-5	TGTGCCAGCAGCAGATTGGCGACAGGTTCTAATCAGCCCCAGCATTTT	CASSRLATGSNQPQHF
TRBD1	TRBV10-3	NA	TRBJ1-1	TGTGCCATCAGTGGGACAGGGGGGAACACTGAAGCTTTCTTT	CAISGTGGNTEAFF
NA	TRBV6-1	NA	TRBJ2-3	TGTGCCAGCAGTGAACTTTCTGGGGGGGCGCGGGATACGCAGTATTTT	CASSELSGGARDTQYF
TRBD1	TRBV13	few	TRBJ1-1	TGTGCCAGCAGCTTAGAGGCAGGGGGTCCTTTCTTT	CASSLEAGGPFF
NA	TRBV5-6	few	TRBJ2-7	TGTGCCAGCAGCTTCGGTGGGCGTCTTAGCTACGAGCAGTACTTC	CASSFGGRLSYEQYF
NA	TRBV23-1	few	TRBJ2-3	TGCGCCAGCCTGCCTTTGGAGGGCACAGATACGCAGTATTTT	CASLPLEGTDTQYF
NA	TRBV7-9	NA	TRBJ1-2	TGTGCCAGCAGCTCTAGCCGGGGGGTTCACTATGGCTACACCTTC	CASSSSRGVHYGYTF
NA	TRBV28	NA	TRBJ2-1	TGTGCCAGCAGTCCCTCTTTTAGAAATGAGCAGTTCTTC	CASSPSFRNEQFF
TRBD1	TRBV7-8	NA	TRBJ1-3	TGTGCCAGCAGCTCGATCTGGGAGGGCAGGGGGCAGCCTGGAAACACCATATATTTT	CASSSIWEGRGQPGNTIYF
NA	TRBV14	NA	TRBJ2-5	TGTGCCAGCAGCCAAAAAATACAGGGCCCGAGAGTGGAGACCCAGTACTTC	CASSQKIQGPRVETQYF